These T cell receptor beta chains were read from a single sample in a study of blood T cell repertoires in COVID-19. Here immunoSEQ multiplex PCR was the method, and the copy in TCRdb shows in-frame clones only, minus some. The sample lists some 22,000 clones; just over 85% were seen once. The sample comprised peripheral blood. These TCRs come from a man between 65 and 85 years old in a cohort sampled during active COVID-19. CDR3s include the opening cysteine and the closing phenylalanine or tryptophan. D genes are given only for firm matches. The size field is filled for only some rows; it gives once, few, many or a size class.

size	D	V	J	DNA	CDR3
NA	NA	TRBV6-5	TRBJ2-7	TGTGCCAGCAGTTACTCGCGAGACAGGCCCCACGAGCAGTACTTC	CASSYSRDRPHEQYF
NA	TRBD1	TRBV6-2/TRBV6-3	TRBJ1-6	TGTGCCAGCAGTTACATATGGACAGGGATGATTGGTTCACCCCTCCACTTT	CASSYIWTGMIGSPLHF
NA	TRBD1	TRBV6-5	TRBJ1-1	TGTGCCAGCACATCCCAGGGGGACACTGAAGCTTTCTTT	CASTSQGDTEAFF
NA	NA	TRBV27	TRBJ2-7	TGTGCCAGCAGTTTGTGGCAGTCCTCCTACGAGCAGTACTTC	CASSLWQSSYEQYF
NA	TRBD1	TRBV18	TRBJ1-5	TGTGCCAGCTCACCACAAGGGGGCTCTGGCAATCAGCCCCAGCATTTT	CASSPQGGSGNQPQHF
NA	NA	TRBV7-2	TRBJ2-1	TGTGCCAGCAGCGCCAGGTTGGGCTTTGAGCAGTTCTTC	CASSARLGFEQFF
medium-sized	TRBD2	TRBV5-5	TRBJ2-7	TGTGCCAGCAGCCGGGGACTAGCGGGAGGCTACTACGAGCAGTACTTC	CASSRGLAGGYYEQYF
NA	NA	TRBV5-1	TRBJ1-2	TGCGCCAGCAGCTTCTCCGAGACACCGAACTATGGCTACACCTTC	CASSFSETPNYGYTF
NA	TRBD1	TRBV4-1	TRBJ1-2	TGCGCCAGCAGCCAAGAAAGGGACAGCTATGGCTACACCTTC	CASSQERDSYGYTF
NA	TRBD2	TRBV5-1	TRBJ2-1	TGCGCCAGCAGCTTGGTGCCGGGAGGGAACAATGAGCAGTTCTTC	CASSLVPGGNNEQFF
NA	NA	TRBV24-1	TRBJ2-5	TGTGCCACCAGTGATTTGGGGACTTCCCAAGAGACCCAGTACTTC	CATSDLGTSQETQYF
NA	NA	TRBV5-1	TRBJ2-2	TGCGCCAGCAGCTTGATTGGACAACCCCCCGGGGAGCTGTTTTTT	CASSLIGQPPGELFF
NA	TRBD1	TRBV19	TRBJ1-1	TGTGCCAGTACTCCCAGAGGGGGCGTGAACACTGAAGCTTTCTTT	CASTPRGGVNTEAFF
NA	TRBD2	TRBV9	TRBJ2-7	TGTGCCAGCAGCGACCCGACCCACGCGGGGGGCGATGGAGAGCAGTACTTC	CASSDPTHAGGDGEQYF
NA	TRBD2	TRBV11-2	TRBJ2-7	TGTGCCAGCAGCTCCCATCTGGGAGCGGGAGGGCCTGGGTTGGGCGAGCAGTACTTC	CASSSHLGAGGPGLGEQYF
NA	TRBD2	TRBV5-4	TRBJ2-1	TGTGCCAGCAGCTCACCCCCCCTAGCGGGGATTAATGAGCAGTTCTTC	CASSSPPLAGINEQFF
NA	NA	TRBV5-5	TRBJ2-1	TGTGCCACAAGCGGAACTACTGGGACCTCGGGGGATGAGCAGTTCTTC	CATSGTTGTSGDEQFF
NA	TRBD1	TRBV5-4	TRBJ2-3	TGTGCCAGCAGCTTGAGACAGGGAACAGATACGCAGTATTTT	CASSLRQGTDTQYF
NA	TRBD2	TRBV27	TRBJ2-7	TGTGCCAGCAGTTTATCGGGACTAGCGGGTAACTACGAGCAGTACTTC	CASSLSGLAGNYEQYF
NA	NA	TRBV6-4	TRBJ1-2	TGTGCCAGCAGTGTTACAGGGATCGGCTATGGCTACACCTTC	CASSVTGIGYGYTF
few	NA	TRBV7-2	TRBJ1-6	TGTGCCAGCAGCCAAGTACCGGGACTAAGCCTCCACTTT	CASSQVPGLSLHF
NA	TRBD2	TRBV7-9	TRBJ2-1	TGTGCCAGCAGCACTACGACTAGCGGGATATACAATGAGCAGTTCTTC	CASSTTTSGIYNEQFF
once	TRBD2	TRBV9	TRBJ2-3	TGTGCCAGCAGCACCGGCCTAGCGGGAGGCAGGGATACGCAGTATTTT	CASSTGLAGGRDTQYF
NA	TRBD2	TRBV11-2	TRBJ2-3	TGTGCCAGCAGCTTAGTTAGCGGGGGCACAGATACGCAGTATTTT	CASSLVSGGTDTQYF
NA	NA	TRBV15	TRBJ2-1	TGTGCCACCAGCAGAGATTACGCCTCTGGCACGGGGGAGCAGTTCTTC	CATSRDYASGTGEQFF
once	TRBD2	TRBV4-1	TRBJ2-1	TGCGCCAGCAGCCCTAGCGGCGCTTACAATGAGCAGTTCTTC	CASSPSGAYNEQFF
NA	TRBD2	TRBV5-4	TRBJ2-3	TGTGCCAGCAGCGGACTAGCGGGAGGGCCCGAGTACAGGACCACAGATACGCAGTATTTT	CASSGLAGGPEYRTTDTQYF
once	TRBD2	TRBV14	TRBJ2-1	TGTGCCAGCAGCCAGCGGGCTAGCGGAGTCTACAATGAGCAGTTCTTC	CASSQRASGVYNEQFF
NA	TRBD1	TRBV6-5	TRBJ1-2	TGTGCCAGCAGTTATGGGACAGGGGCGCTTAACTATGGCTACACCTTC	CASSYGTGALNYGYTF
few	NA	TRBV2	TRBJ2-2	TGTGCCAGCAGTGATACTAGCTCGAGTACCGGGGAGCTGTTTTTT	CASSDTSSSTGELFF
NA	NA	TRBV16	TRBJ2-3	TGTGCCAGCAGCCAATCACAGACAGATACGCAGTATTTT	CASSQSQTDTQYF
NA	TRBD2	TRBV7-3	TRBJ2-1	TGTGCCAGCAGCTTAAGCGGGAGTATCCCCTACAATGAGCAGTTCTTC	CASSLSGSIPYNEQFF
NA	TRBD2	TRBV5-4	TRBJ2-3	TGTGCCAGCAGCGCGGGACTAGCGGGGGGGACAAATACGCAGTATTTT	CASSAGLAGGTNTQYF
NA	TRBD2	TRBV7-3	TRBJ2-5	TGTGCCAGCAGCTTAGGCGGGAGAGGGGAGACCCAGTACTTC	CASSLGGRGETQYF
few	NA	TRBV5-8	TRBJ1-4	TGTGCCAGCAGCTTAGGGGGAAAACTGTTTTTT	CASSLGGKLFF
NA	TRBD1	TRBV6-5	TRBJ1-1	TGTGCCAGCGACGTGACAGGGGGTAGTGAAGCTTTCTTT	CASDVTGGSEAFF
few	NA	TRBV30	TRBJ2-7	TGTGCCTGGTCTGGCGGAGGGAACGAGCAGTACTTC	CAWSGGGNEQYF
NA	TRBD1	TRBV5-5	TRBJ2-6	TGTGCCAGCAGCTTACCAGGGACAGGGTCTGGGGCCAACGTCCTGACTTTC	CASSLPGTGSGANVLTF